The rows below give T cell receptor beta chains drawn from one sample of a study of T-cell reconstitution after alpha-beta-depleted transplantation in children. TCRdb redid the calling of the PCR reads with MiXCR, one entry per CDR3 protein. The sample yields a few hundred thousand distinct CDR3 sequences, roughly 13% seen once. The sequences come from PBMCs, mostly from graft donor cells, collected 360 days after TCRalphabeta/CD19-depleted stem cell transplant. The receptors here all came from a male patient younger than 18 who had a stem cell transplant for acute myeloid leukemia, so the T cells may come from the graft donor. CDR3s include the opening cysteine and the closing phenylalanine or tryptophan. The order of the fields is D gene, V gene, J gene, clone size, CDR3 DNA, CDR3 protein. D genes are given only for firm matches. The size field is filled for only some rows; it gives once, few, many or a size class.

TRBD1,TRBV6-2/TRBV6-3,TRBJ2-1,NA,TGTGCCAGCAGACCGATCAGGGGGCAGTCCTACAATGAGCAGTTCTTC,CASRPIRGQSYNEQFF
TRBD2,TRBV20-1,TRBJ2-3,few,TGCAGTGCACCAGCGGGAACCACCACAGATACGCAGTATTTT,CSAPAGTTTDTQYF
NA,TRBV6-1,TRBJ1-2,NA,TGTGCCAGCAGTGGGAGTATTGGGGGAAACTATGGCTACACCTTC,CASSGSIGGNYGYTF
NA,TRBV12-3/TRBV12-4,TRBJ2-7,many,TGTGCCAGCAGTTTACAGATCTCCTACGAGCAGTACTTC,CASSLQISYEQYF
NA,TRBV12-3/TRBV12-4,TRBJ1-5,many,TGTGCCAGCAGTTTAGCGGCTAGACAGGCCTACAATCAGCCCCAGCATTTT,CASSLAARQAYNQPQHF
NA,TRBV28,TRBJ1-1,medium-sized,TGTGCCAGCAGTATCCCCCGACAGACCATGAACACTGAAGCTTTCTTT,CASSIPRQTMNTEAFF
TRBD1,TRBV12-3/TRBV12-4,TRBJ2-5,NA,TGTGCCAGCAGCCTGACAGGGTCTAGGGGAGAGACCCAGTACTTC,CASSLTGSRGETQYF
NA,TRBV4-2,TRBJ1-4,NA,TGTGCCAGCAGCCAAGTCCCAGGGATGAATGAAAAACTGTTTTTT,CASSQVPGMNEKLFF
NA,TRBV5-1,TRBJ2-7,many,TGCGCCAGCAGCTTGGGGACTACCTTTGACATATACGAGCAGTACTTC,CASSLGTTFDIYEQYF
TRBD1,TRBV10-3,TRBJ2-1,NA,TGTGCCATCAGGGGGGGACAGGGAAACAATGAGCAGTTCTTC,CAIRGGQGNNEQFF
NA,TRBV5-1,TRBJ2-3,NA,TGCGCCAGCAGCTTGGAACTAGCTAAGTTAGATACGCAGTATTTT,CASSLELAKLDTQYF
NA,TRBV20-1,TRBJ2-2,NA,TGCAGTGCTCCTCCGAGGACTACCGTAGAGGCGATCCACAACACCGGGGAGCTGTTTTTT,CSAPPRTTVEAIHNTGELFF
NA,TRBV20-1,TRBJ2-3,many,TGCAGTGCTAGACGGTCGGATACGCAGTATTTT,CSARRSDTQYF
NA,TRBV4-3,TRBJ1-5,NA,TGCGCCAGCAGCCAAGGGTTCAGGGACCAGCCCCAGCATTTT,CASSQGFRDQPQHF
NA,TRBV12-3/TRBV12-4,TRBJ1-1,few,TGTGCCAGCGGCCGTACTGAAGCTTTCTTT,CASGRTEAFF
NA,TRBV20-1,TRBJ2-2,NA,TGCAGTGCTAGGGAGGGGGCCGGGGAGCTGTTTTTT,CSAREGAGELFF
TRBD1,TRBV20-1,TRBJ1-5,NA,TGCAGTGTTGACAGGGGTGAGGGGAGCAATCAGCCCCAGCATTTT,CSVDRGEGSNQPQHF
NA,TRBV15,TRBJ2-5,few,TGTGCCACCAGCAGCCTCCTGACGGAAGAGACCCAGTACTTC,CATSSLLTEETQYF
TRBD2,TRBV4-2,TRBJ2-5,NA,TGTGCCAGCAGCATCGATCCGGGAGCGGGAAAGACCCAGTACTTC,CASSIDPGAGKTQYF
NA,TRBV7-9,TRBJ2-3,NA,TGTGCCAGCAGCTTAGATCCGGGGAGCACAGATACGCAGTATTTT,CASSLDPGSTDTQYF
TRBD2,TRBV12-3/TRBV12-4,TRBJ2-1,many,TGTGCCAGCAGCGGGGGGGTGGGATTCTCCTACAATGAGCAGTTCTTC,CASSGGVGFSYNEQFF
TRBD2,TRBV11-2,TRBJ2-3,few,TGTGCCAGCAGCATTAGAGGCCGAGGACTAGCGGGAGGAAGCACAGATACGCAGTATTTT,CASSIRGRGLAGGSTDTQYF
TRBD2,TRBV30,TRBJ2-3,NA,TGTGCCTGGAGACTAGCGGGAGAGGGAGATACGCAGTATTTT,CAWRLAGEGDTQYF
TRBD2,TRBV28,TRBJ2-3,many,TGTGCCAGCAGTTTATCATGGAGACTAGCGGGAGCCACAGATACGCAGTATTTT,CASSLSWRLAGATDTQYF
TRBD2,TRBV11-1,TRBJ2-5,NA,TGTGCCAGCAGCTCTCGAACCGGGACTAGCGGGAGATGGGGGACCCAGTACTTC,CASSSRTGTSGRWGTQYF
NA,TRBV12-3/TRBV12-4,TRBJ2-1,few,TGTGCCAGCAGTGCCGTGGGGGCTAATGAGCAGTTCTTC,CASSAVGANEQFF
NA,TRBV20-1,TRBJ2-2,NA,TGCAGTGCTAGAGATTCGCCTCGGGGGCTGTTTTTT,CSARDSPRGLFF
NA,TRBV10-3,TRBJ1-5,few,TGTGCCATCAGCGAGGGACGGCGACTGCCAACCAATCAGCCCCAGCATTTT,CAISEGRRLPTNQPQHF
NA,TRBV7-2,TRBJ2-7,many,TGTGCCAGCAGCTTCGGACAGAACGAGCAGTACTTC,CASSFGQNEQYF
NA,TRBV29-1,TRBJ2-1,many,TGCAGCGTTGAAGGTACGGCGAATTTTTACAATGAGCAGTTCTTC,CSVEGTANFYNEQFF
NA,TRBV6-2/TRBV6-3,TRBJ2-5,few,TGTGCCAGCAGTTACTCGTTTACAGGACCCGGGTACCAAGAGACCCAGTACTTC,CASSYSFTGPGYQETQYF
NA,TRBV20-1,TRBJ2-7,few,TGCAGTGCTGGCCGGGAGCCCGGGTACGAGCAGTACTTC,CSAGREPGYEQYF
NA,TRBV20-1,TRBJ2-3,NA,TGCAGTGCTATTAATACAGGGCAATCGACAGATACGCAGTATTTT,CSAINTGQSTDTQYF
TRBD2,TRBV5-1,TRBJ2-1,few,TGCGCCAGCAGCTCACTAGCGGGAGTGGATGAGCAGTTCTTC,CASSSLAGVDEQFF
NA,TRBV5-1,TRBJ2-5,NA,TGCGCCAGCAGAGAAGGGGGTCCGGAGACCCAGTACTTC,CASREGGPETQYF
NA,TRBV6-2/TRBV6-3,TRBJ2-1,many,TGTGCCAGCAGACACGGAAACGACTACAATGAGCAGTTCTTC,CASRHGNDYNEQFF
TRBD1,TRBV12-3/TRBV12-4,TRBJ2-1,few,TGTGCCAGCAGTTCCCGCGAGGGACAGGGGTACAATGAGCAGTTCTTC,CASSSREGQGYNEQFF
NA,TRBV30,TRBJ2-1,few,TGTGCCTGGAGTGTATTGTTTGCCGCTAGTAATGAGCAGTTCTTC,CAWSVLFAASNEQFF
NA,TRBV25-1,TRBJ2-7,many,TGTGCCAGCGGAGGGTACTCCTACGAGCAGTACTTC,CASGGYSYEQYF
NA,TRBV23-1,TRBJ2-1,NA,TGCGCCAGCAGTCAATCGACCGGGACGGTCTCCTACAATGAGCAGTTCTTC,CASSQSTGTVSYNEQFF
NA,TRBV7-9,TRBJ2-1,NA,TGTGCCAGCACCCTGACAGTCGGCTCCTACAATGAGCAGTTCTTC,CASTLTVGSYNEQFF
NA,TRBV20-1,TRBJ2-1,few,TGCAGTGCTCCCTTCGCTAAGAACTACAATGAGCAGTTCTTC,CSAPFAKNYNEQFF
TRBD2,TRBV20-1,TRBJ2-3,NA,TGCAGTGCCCTAGCGGGAGAGGCAAGCGCAGATACGCAGTATTTT,CSALAGEASADTQYF
NA,TRBV7-9,TRBJ2-5,NA,TGTGCCAGCAGCCCCCCGGGGACGGTACAAGAGACCCAGTACTTC,CASSPPGTVQETQYF
TRBD2,TRBV27,TRBJ2-7,NA,TGTGCCAGCAGTTTTATTAGCGGGATAGGTGAGCAGTACTTC,CASSFISGIGEQYF
TRBD2,TRBV9,TRBJ2-7,NA,TGTGCCAGCAGCGTGGGACTAGCTACCGAGCAGTACTTC,CASSVGLATEQYF
NA,TRBV7-2,TRBJ2-7,many,TGTGCCAGCAGCTTAATTCTCACAGGGATCAGCAACGAGCAGTACTTC,CASSLILTGISNEQYF
NA,TRBV24-1,TRBJ2-5,few,TGTGCCACCAGTGATTTGGGACACCAAGAGACCCAGTACTTC,CATSDLGHQETQYF
NA,TRBV28,TRBJ1-1,NA,TGTGCCAGCAGTGTTGACGGACTTACTGAAGCTTTCTTT,CASSVDGLTEAFF
TRBD2,TRBV20-1,TRBJ2-1,few,TGCAGTGCTAGTACCCAAGGTACTAGCGGGAGTAGGTACAATGAGCAGTTCTTC,CSASTQGTSGSRYNEQFF
NA,TRBV28,TRBJ2-6,NA,TGTGCCAGCAGTTTAGCGACACAGGGGGCCAACGTCCTGACTTTC,CASSLATQGANVLTF
TRBD2,TRBV10-3,TRBJ2-3,NA,TGTGCCATCAGTGAGTCGATAGCGGGCCTCACAGATACGCAGTATTTT,CAISESIAGLTDTQYF
NA,TRBV7-8,TRBJ2-1,once,TGTGCCAGCAGCTTAGCGCTTAGGGCTAGCAGCTACAATGAGCAGTTCTTC,CASSLALRASSYNEQFF
NA,TRBV19,TRBJ1-2,NA,TGTGCCAGTAGTACCATTCTACAGGGCGTGATCGGCTACACCTTC,CASSTILQGVIGYTF
NA,TRBV7-2,TRBJ2-3,NA,TGTGCCAGCAGCACTTATTCCGGAGGAATCACAGATACGCAGTATTTT,CASSTYSGGITDTQYF
TRBD1,TRBV28,TRBJ1-6,NA,TGTGCCAGCAGTTTACCACAGGGGATGGGATCACCCCTCCACTTT,CASSLPQGMGSPLHF
NA,TRBV15,TRBJ2-2,few,TGTGCCACCAGCAAGGCGGGCAGGGGGGAGCTGTTTTTT,CATSKAGRGELFF
NA,TRBV5-5,TRBJ2-7,few,TGTGCCAGCAGCTTAGGTACTTTTTCCTACGAGCAGTACTTC,CASSLGTFSYEQYF
NA,TRBV7-8,TRBJ2-3,NA,TGTGCCAGCAGCTTAGCCGGACGTTCTAGCACAGATACGCAGTATTTT,CASSLAGRSSTDTQYF